A single sample is the source of the 32 T cell receptor beta chains below, sequenced in a study of cytomegalovirus exposure and HLA in healthy donors. PCR amplification relied on 60 Vbeta primers (plus 13 Jbeta primers). Libraries were prepared by immunoSEQ multiplex PCR; TCRdb keeps only in-frame clonotypes and omits some of them. Of about 160,000 clones in the sample, about three quarters were seen once. Sequenced: PBMCs. The receptors were gathered from a woman in her thirties in good health and CMV-seronegative.

This clone was recorded once. The chain links TRBV2 to TRBJ2-7, with a possible D match to TRBD1 (6 bases). The length of the CDR3 is 16 residues. Germline assignment: CDR1 SNHLY and CDR2 FYNNEI. The ends were cut back, 6 bases at V and 6 bases at J, with 24 bases in the middle. The chain's CDR3 is CASSHSPPGTLPEQYF. The CDR3 DNA reads TGTGCCAGCAGCCACTCGCCCCCCGGGACACTTCCCGAGCAGTACTTC.

The chain has TRBV4-2 and TRBJ2-5; 7 bases line up with TRBD2. The last part of the DNA fits TRBJ2-7 better; the J call may be wrong. Per the germline V gene, CDR1 is LGHNA and CDR2 is YNFKEQ. CDR3 length: 15 amino acids. The CDR3 reads CASSHTSDPSYEQYF. The CDR3 DNA sequence: TGTGCCAGCAGCCATACTAGCGATCCCTCCTACGAGCAGTACTTC.

CDR3 sequence reads: CASSLWQGAVEQFF. In nucleotides, the CDR3 is TGTGCCAGCAGTTTGTGGCAGGGGGCAGTTGAGCAGTTCTTC. The chain has TRBV27 and TRBJ2-1; 8 nucleotides agree with TRBD1. Germline V gene sequence: CDR1 MNHEY, CDR2 SMNVEV (reference sequence). This CDR3 has 14 residues. The trim removed 3 bases at V and 9 bases at J, leaving 7 bases unmatched.

The gene calls are TRBV4-3 and TRBJ2-7, with TRBD2 identical over 10 bases. Trimming removed 0 bases from V and 3 bases from J; junction bases left unmatched: 5. This CDR3 comprises 16 residues. Germline V gives CDR1 LGHNA, CDR2 YSLEER. DNA for the CDR3: TGCGCCAGCAGCCAAGAAAATAGCGGGAGGTTCTACGAGCAGTACTTC. Protein: CASSQENSGRFYEQYF.

CDR3 region: CASSRIGLSETQYF. In nucleotides, the CDR3 is TGTGCCAGCAGCCGAATTGGACTGTCAGAGACCCAGTACTTC. This sequence joins TRBV28 and TRBJ2-5; D perhaps matches TRBD2 (5 bases). Trimming left V 6 bases short and J 4 bases short, with 15 bases between. Germline V lookup: CDR1 MDHEN, CDR2 SYDVKM. This CDR3 has 14 residues.

The V call is TRBV18, the J call TRBJ1-2; the D gene is possibly TRBD1 (5 bases). The CDR3 sequence is 14 residues long. From germline, CDR1 is KGHSH and CDR2 LQKENI. The V gene lost 0 bases and the J gene lost 7 bases, with 12 bases spanning the gap. The CDR3 nucleotides are TGTGCCAGCTCACCACCTGGAGGGGCGGGTGGCTACACCTTC. This translates into CASSPPGGAGGYTF. The variable domain in full, completed from reference TRBV18 and TRBJ1-2, reads NAGVMQNPRHLVRRRGQEARLRCSPMKGHSHVYWYRQLPEEGLKFMVYLQKENIIDESGMPKERFSAEFPKEGPSILRIQQVVRGDSAAYFCASSPPGGAGGYTFGSGTRLTVV.

V usage is TRBV5-1 and J usage is TRBJ2-3; TRBD2 might be the D (6 bases). Germline V gives CDR1 SGHRS, CDR2 YFSETQ. The CDR3 totals 15 residues. Trimming took 4 bases from V and 0 from J, leaving 12 bases between them. The chain's CDR3 is CASSRRGGSTDTQYF. The CDR3 DNA sequence: TGCGCCAGCAGCCGGAGGGGAGGTAGCACAGATACGCAGTATTTT. Based on the CDR3 plus reference TRBV5-1 and TRBJ2-3, the full variable domain is KAGVTQTPRYLIKTRGQQVTLSCSPISGHRSVSWYQQTPGQGLQFLFEYFSETQRNKGNFPGRFSGRQFSNSRSEMNVSTLELGDSALYLCASSRRGGSTDTQYFGPGTRLTVL.

This sequence joins TRBV2 and TRBJ2-1; 10 positions match TRBD1. The CDR3 is 13 residues long. The germline V gene encodes CDR1 SNHLY and CDR2 FYNNEI. After removal of 5 bases from V and 7 bases from J, the junction contained 2 bases not matched to a gene. The DNA of the CDR3 is TGTGCCAGCAGTTGGGACAGGGGAAATGAGCAGTTCTTC. As protein: CASSWDRGNEQFF.

This clone was seen once. This chain connects TRBV9 to TRBJ2-7, with 8 positions matching TRBD2. V lost 0 bases to trimming and J lost 6 bases; unmatched junction nucleotides: 5. The CDR3 has 14 residues. Germline lookup yields CDR1 SGDLS and CDR2 YYNGEE. CDR3 protein: CASSVGSGRVEQYF. CDR3 nucleotides: TGTGCCAGCAGCGTAGGGAGCGGGAGAGTCGAGCAGTACTTC.

The chain employs TRBV15 and TRBJ2-5, with a tentative D call TRBD2 (5 bases). The CDR3 covers 13 residues. Looked up from germline, CDR1 is LNHNV and CDR2 is YYDKDF (reference sequence). Trimming shortened V by 2 bases and J by 5 bases, and 9 bases separated the two germline ends. CDR3: CATSRRVAETQYF. In nucleotides, the CDR3 is TGTGCCACCAGCAGACGGGTAGCGGAGACCCAGTACTTC.

The chain uses TRBV6-5 and TRBJ1-2; no clear D. Trimming cost V 5 bases and J 2 bases, with 9 bases left between them. This CDR3 has 13 amino acids. Germline V CDR1 and CDR2: MNHEY, SVGAGI. The CDR3 bases are TGTGCCAGCAGTGCTGACACCAACTATGGCTACACCTTC. It yields the protein CASSADTNYGYTF.

The rearrangement links TRBV7-6 to TRBJ2-1, with D possibly being TRBD2 (5 bases). The V gene's germline CDR1 is SGHVS and CDR2 FNYEAQ. V gave up 1 base and J gave up 0 bases, with 10 bases separating them. The CDR3 has 16 residues. Written as DNA, the CDR3 is TGTGCCAGCAGCTTAGGACCGGGAACCTCCTACAATGAGCAGTTCTTC. Translating gives CASSLGPGTSYNEQFF.

The chain combines TRBV5-6 with TRBJ1-6; a weak D match, TRBD1 (6 bases). In germline, CDR1 is SGHDT, CDR2 YYEEEE. The CDR3 totals 14 residues. V was shortened by 4 bases and J by 10 bases, with 15 bases between the two germline ends. CDR3 DNA: TGTGCCAGCAGCACGGACAGCCGAGGATCACCCCTCCACTTT. This sequence encodes CASSTDSRGSPLHF.

The rearrangement links TRBV4-3 to TRBJ1-3; TRBD1 might be the D (6 bases). The CDR3 extends over 16 amino acids. In germline, CDR1 is LGHNA, CDR2 YSLEER. V shed 3 bases and J shed 2 bases, with 14 bases lying between them. The CDR3 reads CASSHTSQGTGNTIYF. The CDR3, as DNA: TGCGCCAGCAGCCATACCTCTCAGGGGACTGGAAACACCATATATTTT.

This clone was counted a few times. The chain carries TRBV6-6 and TRBJ2-5; D is uncertain. V lost 2 bases, J lost 1 base, and 2 bases lay in between. The CDR3 extends over 12 amino acids. Germline CDR1 MNHNY, CDR2 SVGAGI (reference sequence). CDR3 loop: CASSYRQETQYF. The CDR3 DNA reads as TGTGCCAGCAGTTACCGCCAAGAGACCCAGTACTTC.

This chain uses TRBV2 with TRBJ2-7; D gene uncertain. In germline, CDR1 is SNHLY, CDR2 FYNNEI. V was pared by 5 bases and J by 3 bases, with 5 bases between. The CDR3 has 11 residues. CDR3 residues: CASSPFYEQYF. The CDR3 DNA reads as TGTGCCAGCAGTCCATTCTACGAGCAGTACTTC.

This clone was seen a handful of times. The rearrangement links TRBV4-3 to TRBJ1-3; the D gene is possibly TRBD1 (5 bases). V lost 0 bases and J 0 bases, leaving 9 bases between the germline ends. This CDR3 spans 16 amino acids. The germline V gene encodes CDR1 LGHNA and CDR2 YSLEER. The CDR3 nucleotides read TGCGCCAGCAGCCAAGATAACAGGATCTCTGGAAACACCATATATTTT. Translation: CASSQDNRISGNTIYF.

The rearrangement links TRBV7-2 to TRBJ1-1; no reliable D call. Trimming pared 2 bases from V and 1 base from J, leaving 8 bases between. This CDR3 is 14 amino acids long. Germline values: CDR1 SGHTA, CDR2 FQGNSA. DNA for the CDR3: TGTGCCAGCAGCTTATTTTCCCGGAACACTGAAGCTTTCTTT. This encodes CASSLFSRNTEAFF.

The V gene is TRBV6-4, the J gene TRBJ2-1, with 9 bases identical to TRBD2. Losses at the gene ends were 6 bases for V and 6 bases for J; bases not matched to a gene: 3. This CDR3 has 13 amino acids. Looked up from germline, CDR1 is MRHNA and CDR2 is SNTAGT. This chain's CDR3 is CASRNSGSNEQFF. The CDR3 region has the DNA TGTGCCAGCAGAAATAGCGGGAGCAATGAGCAGTTCTTC.

This chain links TRBV27 with TRBJ2-1, with 9 bases that match TRBD2. This CDR3 comprises 16 residues. Germline V lookup: CDR1 MNHEY, CDR2 SMNVEV (reference sequence). V gave up 6 bases and J gave up 7 bases; unmatched junction bases: 13. The DNA for the CDR3 is TGTGCCAGCAGCTTTTCCCCCGCGGGGGGGCGTAATGAGCAGTTCTTC. It encodes CASSFSPAGGRNEQFF.

The rearrangement joins TRBV7-3 to TRBJ2-7; 14 bases are shared with TRBD2. This CDR3 is built from 16 residues. Germline V gives CDR1 SGHTA, CDR2 FQGTGA. Unmatched junction bases numbered 7, after V lost 2 bases and J lost 7 bases. Here the CDR3 reads CASSLGWTSGRLEQYF. CDR3 coding DNA: TGTGCCAGCAGCTTAGGCTGGACTAGCGGGAGGCTAGAGCAGTACTTC.

This chain uses TRBV4-3 with TRBJ2-1; 8 nucleotides align to TRBD2. The trim removed 4 bases at V and 4 bases at J, leaving 6 bases unmatched. CDR1 is LGHNA and CDR2 is YSLEER in the germline V gene. The length of the CDR3 is 15 residues. CDR3 DNA: TGCGCCAGCAGCCCCACTCGGGGGGGGTACAATGAGCAGTTCTTC. This encodes CASSPTRGGYNEQFF.

This clone was observed a few times. The chain employs TRBV7-9 and TRBJ1-1; TRBD1 agrees at 7 bases. The CDR3 covers 12 residues. CDR1 is SEHNR and CDR2 is FQNEAQ in the germline V gene (reference sequence). Trimming took 5 bases from V and 10 from J; bases not matched to a gene: 7. CDR3 protein: CASSETGRGAFF. In nucleotides, the CDR3 is TGTGCCAGCAGCGAGACAGGGCGGGGAGCTTTCTTT.

This clone was seen a single time. J is TRBJ2-1 and V is TRBV6-5; possibly TRBD1 for D (6 bases). The CDR3 sequence is 11 residues long. Germline CDR1 MNHEY, CDR2 SVGAGI. Deletions cut 4 bases from V and 12 bases from J, with 10 bases between. Written as DNA, the CDR3 is TGTGCCAGCAGTTCAGGGGATGGGCAGTTCTTC. Translating gives CASSSGDGQFF.

This clone was picked up a small number of times. The chain links TRBV5-4 to TRBJ2-7; D perhaps matches TRBD2 (6 bases). The CDR3 contains 15 residues. Germline V gene sequence: CDR1 SGHNT, CDR2 YYREEE (reference sequence). Trimming cost V 4 bases and J 0 bases, with 14 bases left between them. CDR3 loop: CASSPEGKTSYEQYF. Here the CDR3 DNA reads TGTGCCAGCAGCCCGGAGGGAAAAACCTCCTACGAGCAGTACTTC.

The J gene is TRBJ2-1, the V gene TRBV4-1; D might be TRBD2 (5 bases). This CDR3 comprises 17 residues. The ends were cut back, 3 bases at V and 4 bases at J, with 19 bases in the middle. CDR1 is MGHRA, CDR2 YSYEKL, per germline. CDR3 residues: CASSQISYDRRYNEQFF. The CDR3, as DNA: TGCGCCAGCAGCCAGATTAGTTATGATAGGAGGTACAATGAGCAGTTCTTC.

This chain connects TRBV29-1 to TRBJ2-1; 7 bases map to TRBD1. V shed 6 bases and J 3 bases; nucleotides not matched to a gene: 5. This CDR3 spans 13 amino acids. CDR1 is SQVTM, CDR2 ANQGSEA, per germline. CDR3 coding DNA: TGCAGCGTCCTAGGGGGCATCTACAATGAGCAGTTCTTC. The encoded protein is CSVLGGIYNEQFF.

There are a few counts of this clone. The rearrangement uses TRBV20-1 and TRBJ1-2, with D perhaps TRBD1 (6 bases). The CDR3 contains 11 residues. CDR1 is DFQATT, CDR2 SNEGSKA, per germline (reference sequence). Trimming took off 0 bases at V and 8 bases at J, with 7 bases between the two ends. CDR3 in DNA: TGCAGTGCTAGAGACAGGGGCGGCTACACCTTC. Protein: CSARDRGGYTF.

The chain has TRBV4-3 and TRBJ1-6, with 7 nucleotides matching TRBD1. CDR1 LGHNA and CDR2 YSLEER come from the germline V gene. V shed 1 base and J 9 bases; nucleotides not matched to a gene: 9. This CDR3 is built from 16 residues. The CDR3 region is CASSQGPGTEASPLHF. The CDR3 nucleotides read TGCGCCAGCAGCCAAGGTCCCGGGACAGAGGCTTCACCCCTCCACTTT.

This clone was seen just once. The chain uses TRBV28 and TRBJ1-1; D gene uncertain. The germline V gene encodes CDR1 MDHEN and CDR2 SYDVKM. The CDR3 has 11 amino acids. The germline V and J ends were trimmed by 6 bases and 7 bases, with 9 bases remaining between them. CDR3 in amino acids: CASRLRSEAFF. CDR3 DNA: TGTGCCAGCAGGTTGCGGAGTGAAGCTTTCTTT.

This clone was seen only a few times. This chain joins TRBV9 and TRBJ1-2; no definite D call. The CDR3 is 15 amino acids. Germline V gene sequence: CDR1 SGDLS, CDR2 YYNGEE. V lost 4 bases and J lost 2, with 15 bases in between. The CDR3, as DNA: TGTGCCAGCAGCCCTCGTGAGGTTGGGAACTATGGCTACACCTTC. It specifies CASSPREVGNYGYTF.

The chain recombines TRBV7-2 with TRBJ2-1; TRBD2 matches 11 bases. The CDR3 runs 15 residues. Looked up from germline, CDR1 is SGHTA and CDR2 is FQGNSA. J was trimmed by 10 bases and V by 2 bases; bases with no gene match: 7. The CDR3 sequence: CASSLSLLAGGEQFF. CDR3 nucleotides: TGTGCCAGCAGCTTATCCTTGCTAGCGGGAGGCGAGCAGTTCTTC.